One and the same sample provided the 8 T cell receptor beta chains below, sequenced in a study of shared clonotypes between healthy human individuals. Assay: immunoSEQ multiplex PCR; the TCRdb copy retains only in-frame clones and omits some. The sample gives some 2.1 million clones, roughly 94% of which show up once; under 0.15% is in the top ten. Sequenced material: naive CD4+ T cells sorted from blood. Subset: CD45RA+ positively selected. Source of these receptors: a man aged 18 to 30 in good health.

This chain joins TRBV10-3 and TRBJ1-1, with 8 nucleotides matching TRBD1. There are 11 residues in the CDR3. Looked up from germline, CDR1 is ENHRY and CDR2 is SYGVKD. The J segment lost 4 bases and the V segment lost 11 bases, leaving 3 bases of the junction unmatched. The CDR3, as DNA: TGTGCCGCCACAGGGGGCACTGAAGCTTTCTTT. It translates to CAATGGTEAFF.

CDR3 DNA sequence: TGCGCCAGCAGCCTAAGTGACGGTGCCTTCCAAGAGACCCAGTACTTC. Encoded protein: CASSLSDGAFQETQYF. The chain is built from TRBV5-1 and TRBJ2-5; no clear D gene. Germline V gene data show CDR1 as SGHRS and CDR2 as YFSETQ. V lost 4 bases and J 1 base, leaving 17 bases between the germline ends. This CDR3 has 16 residues.

V gene TRBV2 combines with J gene TRBJ2-5; 10 nucleotides match TRBD1. Trimming took 10 bases from V and 4 from J; bases not matched to a gene: 9. The CDR3 is 14 amino acids. Germline assignment: CDR1 SNHLY and CDR2 FYNNEI. This CDR3 is CATLTGGKGETQYF. The CDR3 DNA sequence: TGTGCCACCTTGACAGGGGGCAAGGGAGAGACCCAGTACTTC.

The V gene is TRBV20-1, the J gene TRBJ2-5; no definite D call. Deletions cut 5 bases from V and 4 bases from J, with 8 bases between. The CDR3 length is 11 residues. Germline CDR1 and CDR2: DFQATT and SNEGSKA (reference sequence). This CDR3 is CSAVARETQYF. The CDR3 DNA sequence: TGCAGTGCTGTCGCACGAGAGACCCAGTACTTC.

The chain links TRBV5-1 to TRBJ2-2, with a tentative D call TRBD1 (5 bases). Trimming removed 4 bases from V and 2 bases from J, with 12 bases in between. CDR3 length equals 15 residues. Germline CDR1 SGHRS, CDR2 YFSETQ. The CDR3 DNA reads TGCGCCAGCAGCATTGACAGTCCCAACACCGGGGAGCTGTTTTTT. This encodes CASSIDSPNTGELFF.

Concerning this clone: The sample carries other DNA sequences with the same CDR3. This sequence joins TRBV10-3 and TRBJ1-1; 7 nucleotides agree with TRBD1. The germline V gene encodes CDR1 ENHRY and CDR2 SYGVKD. V lost 5 bases to trimming and J lost 1 base; unmatched junction nucleotides: 1. The CDR3 is 13 residues long. CDR3 DNA sequence: TGTGCCATCAGTCGGACAGGGAACACTGAAGCTTTCTTT. This encodes CAISRTGNTEAFF.

The rearrangement uses TRBV5-1 and TRBJ2-1; 12 bases are shared with TRBD2. Germline CDR1 reads SGHRS; CDR2 reads YFSETQ. The ends lost 4 bases at V and 7 bases at J; junction bases unmatched: 3. This CDR3 region has 14 residues. The CDR3 sequence: CASSIGLAGNEQFF. The CDR3 DNA sequence: TGCGCCAGCAGCATTGGACTAGCGGGGAATGAGCAGTTCTTC.

The chain's CDR3 is CASSGQYNYGYTF. CDR3 coding DNA: TGTGCCAGCAGCGGACAGTATAACTATGGCTACACCTTC. The chain is built from TRBV6-1 and TRBJ1-2, with D tentatively TRBD1 (6 bases). Trimming pared 6 bases from V and 1 base from J, leaving 9 bases between. Germline V gene data show CDR1 as MNHNS and CDR2 as SASEGT. CDR3 length equals 13 residues.